The rows below give T cell receptor beta chains drawn from one sample of a study of cytomegalovirus exposure and HLA in healthy donors. The data were produced by immunoSEQ multiplex PCR, yet TCRdb's version contains in-frame clones alone and is incomplete. This table holds 150,000 or so clones, approximately 80% found once. Material for sequencing was PBMCs. The receptor source for this set is a man younger than 45 in good health and CMV-seropositive. CDR3s include the opening cysteine and the closing phenylalanine or tryptophan. The D gene is left open where the match is weak. Size values are once, few and many counts, or a class for expanded clones, and some rows have none.

J gene	V gene	D gene	clone size	CDR3 protein	CDR3 DNA
TRBJ1-1	TRBV28	NA	NA	CASRGGLQAFF	TGTGCCAGCAGGGGAGGGTTACAAGCTTTCTTT
TRBJ2-7	TRBV11-2	TRBD2	NA	CASSLVGGRTDEQYF	TGTGCCAGCAGCTTAGTGGGCGGGAGGACTGACGAGCAGTACTTC
TRBJ2-7	TRBV7-2	TRBD1	NA	CAGSKVGDSAYEQYF	TGTGCCGGCAGCAAGGTCGGGGACAGCGCCTACGAGCAGTACTTC
TRBJ1-4	TRBV27	NA	NA	CASGRGGGEKLFF	TGTGCCAGCGGCCGGGGTGGTGGAGAAAAACTGTTTTTT
TRBJ2-4	TRBV5-6	NA	NA	CASSLSGAFIQYF	TGTGCCAGCAGCCTGTCAGGGGCGTTCATTCAGTACTTC
TRBJ1-2	TRBV11-3	TRBD1	NA	CASSFQGAGYTF	TGTGCCAGCAGCTTTCAGGGGGCTGGCTACACCTTC
TRBJ2-7	TRBV25-1	NA	few	CASSESGGGSSYEQYF	TGTGCCAGCAGTGAATCGGGCGGGGGCTCGTCCTACGAGCAGTACTTC
TRBJ1-3	TRBV6-1	TRBD1	NA	CATIGGQISGNTIYF	TGTGCCACCATCGGGGGACAGATCTCTGGAAACACCATATATTTT
TRBJ2-6	TRBV6-4	TRBD2	NA	CARLTSGWPGANVLTF	TGTGCCAGACTGACTAGCGGATGGCCTGGGGCCAACGTCCTGACTTTC
TRBJ2-1	TRBV5-1	TRBD1	NA	CASGKGQGDNEQFF	TGCGCCAGCGGAAAGGGACAGGGGGACAATGAGCAGTTCTTC
TRBJ1-1	TRBV28	NA	NA	CASSLAGSGTEAFF	TGTGCCAGCAGTTTAGCAGGGTCAGGCACTGAAGCTTTCTTT
TRBJ2-1	TRBV29-1	NA	NA	CSVEGLPRGGSYNEQFF	TGCAGCGTTGAAGGACTCCCGCGGGGAGGCTCCTACAATGAGCAGTTCTTC
TRBJ1-5	TRBV28	TRBD1	once	CASSLEGAWPQHF	TGTGCCAGCAGTTTGGAGGGGGCTTGGCCCCAGCATTTT
TRBJ2-7	TRBV19	TRBD2	once	CASSIGTSGIYEQYF	TGTGCCAGTAGTATAGGGACTAGCGGGATCTACGAGCAGTACTTC
TRBJ1-5	TRBV19	TRBD1	few	CASIPRQGGQPQHF	TGTGCCAGTATCCCCCGACAGGGGGGGCAGCCCCAGCATTTT
TRBJ2-1	TRBV7-9	NA	NA	CASSLFPGGRTYNEQFF	TGTGCCAGCAGCTTATTCCCCGGCGGCCGAACCTACAATGAGCAGTTCTTC
TRBJ2-3	TRBV2	TRBD2	NA	CATGASGGSTDTQYF	TGTGCCACAGGAGCTAGCGGGGGAAGCACAGATACGCAGTATTTT
TRBJ1-4	TRBV14	TRBD1	once	CASSQMTGQEKLFF	TGTGCCAGCAGCCAGATGACAGGGCAGGAAAAACTGTTTTTT
TRBJ2-5	TRBV28	TRBD1	NA	CACSGQPQETQYF	TGTGCCTGTTCGGGACAGCCCCAAGAGACCCAGTACTTC
TRBJ1-2	TRBV28	TRBD1	NA	CASSFGRGRWGYTF	TGTGCCAGCAGTTTTGGTAGGGGGCGCTGGGGCTACACCTTC
TRBJ1-5	TRBV23-1	NA	once	CASPPGGAGNQPQHF	TGCGCCAGCCCCCCGGGGGGGGCTGGCAATCAGCCCCAGCATTTT
TRBJ1-2	TRBV5-1	NA	NA	CASSLEDAGYTF	TGCGCCAGCAGCTTAGAGGATGCCGGCTACACCTTC
TRBJ2-2	TRBV28	TRBD2	once	CASSSLGLVGTGELFF	TGTGCCAGCAGTTCTCTGGGACTAGTAGGCACCGGGGAGCTGTTTTTT
TRBJ2-2	TRBV19	TRBD2	NA	CASRLAGNTGELFF	TGTGCCAGTCGACTAGCGGGGAACACCGGGGAGCTGTTTTTT
TRBJ2-3	TRBV6-5	NA	NA	CASTSRGGDTQYF	TGTGCCAGCACCTCAAGGGGAGGAGATACGCAGTATTTT
TRBJ1-6	TRBV2	NA	NA	CASSNEGGLNSPLHF	TGTGCCAGCAGTAATGAAGGGGGTCTTAATTCACCCCTCCACTTT
TRBJ2-3	TRBV14	TRBD2	NA	CASSQDVGLAGGSQYF	TGTGCCAGCAGCCAAGATGTGGGACTAGCGGGGGGCTCGCAGTATTTT
TRBJ2-5	TRBV7-2	TRBD2	NA	CASSFHSGSFQETQYF	TGTGCCAGCAGCTTCCATAGCGGGTCCTTCCAAGAGACCCAGTACTTC
TRBJ1-1	TRBV27	NA	NA	CASSGDRITEAFF	TGTGCCAGCAGTGGTGACAGGATTACTGAAGCTTTCTTT
TRBJ1-6	TRBV18	TRBD1	NA	CATKLDRGNNSPLHF	TGTGCCACCAAGCTAGACAGGGGAAATAATTCACCCCTCCACTTT
TRBJ2-1	TRBV7-8	TRBD2	NA	CASSLDLAGSQFF	TGTGCCAGCAGCTTAGATCTAGCGGGCAGTCAGTTCTTC
TRBJ1-5	TRBV6-1	NA	NA	CASSEGTQGREPQHF	TGTGCCAGCAGTGAGGGGACCCAGGGGAGGGAGCCCCAGCATTTT
TRBJ2-1	TRBV5-1	TRBD2	NA	CASSLFGTSGSDEQFF	TGCGCCAGCAGCTTGTTTGGGACTAGCGGGAGCGATGAGCAGTTCTTC
TRBJ1-2	TRBV5-6	NA	NA	CASSLAAYRADGYTF	TGTGCCAGCAGCTTGGCCGCCTACAGGGCCGATGGCTACACCTTC
TRBJ1-6	TRBV2	NA	NA	CASSEVAGPSSPLHF	TGTGCCAGCAGTGAAGTGGCGGGTCCTAGTTCACCCCTCCACTTT
TRBJ2-3	TRBV10-3	TRBD2	NA	CAISEGSGSSADTQYF	TGTGCCATCAGTGAAGGTAGCGGGAGTTCGGCAGATACGCAGTATTTT
TRBJ2-2	TRBV7-9	TRBD2	NA	CASSLGGGLNGELFF	TGTGCCAGCAGCTTAGGCGGGGGGCTCAACGGGGAGCTGTTTTTT